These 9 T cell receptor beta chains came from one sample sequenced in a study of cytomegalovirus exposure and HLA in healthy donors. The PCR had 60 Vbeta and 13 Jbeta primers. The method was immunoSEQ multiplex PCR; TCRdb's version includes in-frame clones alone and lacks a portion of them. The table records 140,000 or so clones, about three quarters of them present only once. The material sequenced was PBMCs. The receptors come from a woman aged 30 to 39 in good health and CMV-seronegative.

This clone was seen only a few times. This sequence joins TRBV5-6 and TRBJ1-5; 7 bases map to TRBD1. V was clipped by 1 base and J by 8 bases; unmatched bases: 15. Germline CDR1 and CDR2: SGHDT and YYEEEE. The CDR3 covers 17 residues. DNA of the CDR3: TGTGCCAGCAGCTTGAGGTCGACAGGGCCAAGGGGTGAGCCCCAGCATTTT. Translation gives CASSLRSTGPRGEPQHF.

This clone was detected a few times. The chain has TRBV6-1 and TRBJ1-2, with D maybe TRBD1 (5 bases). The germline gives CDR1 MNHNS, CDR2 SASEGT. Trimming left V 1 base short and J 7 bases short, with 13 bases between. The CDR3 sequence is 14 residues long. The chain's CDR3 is CASSEVVGTVGYTF. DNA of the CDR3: TGTGCCAGCAGTGAAGTGGTAGGGACTGTTGGCTACACCTTC.

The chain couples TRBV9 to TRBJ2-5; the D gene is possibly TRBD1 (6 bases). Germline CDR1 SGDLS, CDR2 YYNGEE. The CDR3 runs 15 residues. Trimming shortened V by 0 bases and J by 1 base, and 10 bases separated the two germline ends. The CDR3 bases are TGTGCCAGCAGCGTAGAGGGGGTAGTCCAAGAGACCCAGTACTTC. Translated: CASSVEGVVQETQYF.

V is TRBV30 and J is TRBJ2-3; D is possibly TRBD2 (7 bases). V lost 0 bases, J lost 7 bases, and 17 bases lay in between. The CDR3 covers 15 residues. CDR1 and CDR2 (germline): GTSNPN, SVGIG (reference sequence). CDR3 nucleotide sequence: TGTGCCTGGAGTGTATGGAGGGGGGGGCCTAATACGCAGTATTTT. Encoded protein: CAWSVWRGGPNTQYF.

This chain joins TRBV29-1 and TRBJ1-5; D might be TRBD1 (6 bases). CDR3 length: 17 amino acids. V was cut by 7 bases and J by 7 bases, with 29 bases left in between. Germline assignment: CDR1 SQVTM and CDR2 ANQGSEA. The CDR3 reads CSEVKTGWKLGKQPQHF. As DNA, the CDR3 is TGCAGCGAAGTTAAAACAGGGTGGAAGTTAGGGAAACAGCCCCAGCATTTT.

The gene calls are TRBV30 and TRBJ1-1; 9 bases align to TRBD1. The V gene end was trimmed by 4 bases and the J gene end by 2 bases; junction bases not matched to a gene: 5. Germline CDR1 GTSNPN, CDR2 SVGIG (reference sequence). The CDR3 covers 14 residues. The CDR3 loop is CAWTGQGFNTEAFF. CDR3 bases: TGTGCCTGGACCGGACAGGGGTTCAACACTGAAGCTTTCTTT. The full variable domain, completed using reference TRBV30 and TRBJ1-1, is SQTIHQWPATLVQPVGSPLSLECTVEGTSNPNLYWYRQAAGRGLQLLFYSVGIGQISSEVPQNLSASRPQDRQFILSSKKLLLSDSGFYLCAWTGQGFNTEAFFGQGTRLTVV.

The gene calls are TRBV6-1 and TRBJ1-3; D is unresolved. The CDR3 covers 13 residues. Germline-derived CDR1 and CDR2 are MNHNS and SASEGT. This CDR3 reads CATRVNSGNTIYF. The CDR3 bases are TGTGCTACCCGCGTCAACTCTGGAAACACCATATATTTT.

CDR3 residues: CAFRDRRLLNYGYTF. The CDR3 DNA sequence: TGTGCCTTCCGGGACAGGCGACTCCTTAACTATGGCTACACCTTC. The chain is built from TRBV30 and TRBJ1-2, with 8 nucleotides matching TRBD1. Germline trimming cut 7 bases from V and 1 base from J; bases unmatched to any gene: 11. Per germline, CDR1 GTSNPN and CDR2 SVGIG (reference sequence). The CDR3 length is 15 residues. The variable domain in full, with the rest retrieved from reference TRBV30 and TRBJ1-2, is SQTIHQWPATLVQPVGSPLSLECTVEGTSNPNLYWYRQAAGRGLQLLFYSVGIGQISSEVPQNLSASRPQDRQFILSSKKLLLSDSGFYLCAFRDRRLLNYGYTFGSGTRLTVV.

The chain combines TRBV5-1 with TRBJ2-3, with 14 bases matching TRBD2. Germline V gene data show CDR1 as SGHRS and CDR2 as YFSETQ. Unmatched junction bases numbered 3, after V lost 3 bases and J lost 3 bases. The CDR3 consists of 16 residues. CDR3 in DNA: TGCGCCAGCAGCTGGGGACTAGCGGGGGCAACAGATACGCAGTATTTT. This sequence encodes CASSWGLAGATDTQYF.